The source of this T cell receptor (beta chain) is a study of cytomegalovirus exposure and HLA in healthy donors. Use of 60 Vbeta and 13 Jbeta primers characterized the PCR. Some clones are missing from TCRdb's copy, which holds only in-frame ones; the method was immunoSEQ multiplex PCR. This sample has about 150,000 clones; approximately 74% occur once, and the top ten carry over 2.5%. Sequencing was done on a sample of PBMCs. This clonotype was sampled from a man aged 18-30 years in good health and CMV-seronegative.

The DNA for the CDR3 is TGTGCCAGCAGCCGGGACTCACCTTGGGGCTATGGCTACACCTTC. This translates into CASSRDSPWGYGYTF. The chain is built from TRBV5-8 and TRBJ1-2, with D maybe TRBD1 (5 bases). The CDR3 consists of 15 residues. V was pared by 4 bases and J by 4 bases, with 17 bases between. Per germline, CDR1 SGHTS and CDR2 YDEGEE.